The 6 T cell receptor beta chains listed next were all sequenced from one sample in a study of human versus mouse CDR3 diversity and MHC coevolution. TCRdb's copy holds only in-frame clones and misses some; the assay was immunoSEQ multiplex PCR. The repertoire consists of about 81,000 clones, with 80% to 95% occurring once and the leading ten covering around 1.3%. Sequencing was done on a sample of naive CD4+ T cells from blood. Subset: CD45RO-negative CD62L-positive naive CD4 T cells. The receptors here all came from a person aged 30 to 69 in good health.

The CDR3 sequence is CASSQELAGDVEQFF. CDR3 DNA sequence: TGTGCCAGCAGCCAAGAACTAGCGGGGGATGTTGAGCAGTTCTTC. The gene calls are TRBV4-2 and TRBJ2-1, with TRBD2 matching 11 bases. CDR1 is LGHNA and CDR2 is YNFKEQ in the germline V gene. The CDR3 loop spans 15 amino acids. Unmatched junction bases numbered 4, after V lost 0 bases and J lost 9 bases.

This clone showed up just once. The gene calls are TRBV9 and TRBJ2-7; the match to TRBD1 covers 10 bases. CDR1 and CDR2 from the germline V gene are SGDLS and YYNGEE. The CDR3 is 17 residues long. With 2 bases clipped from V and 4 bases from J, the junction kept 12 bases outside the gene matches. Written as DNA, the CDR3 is TGTGCCAGCAGCGTGGACGTAGGGGACAGGGGAGCTTACGAGCAGTACTTC. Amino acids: CASSVDVGDRGAYEQYF.

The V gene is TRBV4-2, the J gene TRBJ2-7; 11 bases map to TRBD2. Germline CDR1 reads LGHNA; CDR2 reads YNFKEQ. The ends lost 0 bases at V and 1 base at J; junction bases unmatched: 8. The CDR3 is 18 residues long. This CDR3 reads CASSQDVGLAGRSYEQYF. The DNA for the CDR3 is TGTGCCAGCAGCCAAGATGTCGGACTAGCGGGTAGGTCCTACGAGCAGTACTTC.

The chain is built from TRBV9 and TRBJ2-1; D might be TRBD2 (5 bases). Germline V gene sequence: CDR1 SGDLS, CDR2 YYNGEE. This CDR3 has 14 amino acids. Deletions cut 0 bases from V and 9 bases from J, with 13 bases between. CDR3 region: CASSVVPSEGEQFF. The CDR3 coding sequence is TGTGCCAGCAGCGTAGTCCCCAGCGAGGGTGAGCAGTTCTTC. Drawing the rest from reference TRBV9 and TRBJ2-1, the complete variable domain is DSGVTQTPKHLITATGQRVTLRCSPRSGDLSVYWYQQSLDQGLQFLIQYYNGEERAKGNILERFSAQQFPDLHSELNLSSLELGDSALYFCASSVVPSEGEQFFGPGTRLTVL.

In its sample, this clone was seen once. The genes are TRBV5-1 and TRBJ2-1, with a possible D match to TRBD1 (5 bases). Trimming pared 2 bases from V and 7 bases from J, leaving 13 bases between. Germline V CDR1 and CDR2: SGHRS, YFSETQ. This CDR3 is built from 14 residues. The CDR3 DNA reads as TGCGCCAGCAGCTTTTGGACCCCAGGGAATGAGCAGTTCTTC. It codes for CASSFWTPGNEQFF.

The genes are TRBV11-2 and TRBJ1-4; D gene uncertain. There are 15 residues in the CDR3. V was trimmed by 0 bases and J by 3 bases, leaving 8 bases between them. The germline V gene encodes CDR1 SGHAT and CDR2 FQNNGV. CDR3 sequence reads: CASSLEGRANEKLFF. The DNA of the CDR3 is TGTGCCAGCAGCTTAGAGGGGAGGGCTAATGAAAAACTGTTTTTT.